The sequence of this T cell receptor beta chain was determined in a study of shared clonotypes between healthy human individuals (dated by TCRdb to 2018 to 2020). About the investigation overall: The cohort comprised two women and a few men aged 18 to 49 years. To estimate repertoire size and how much clonotypes are shared between individuals, the study performed deep sequencing of blood TCR repertoires from roughly five healthy adults. For each donor, CD4 naive and CD4 memory were each given three plates, CD8 naive was given two plates, and CD8 memory was given one plate. Between about 0.8 and 9.5 billion PBMCs per donor were obtained by leukapheresis. Libraries were prepared and TCR repertoires were sequenced by different laboratories using diverse techniques, in order to increase sequencing depth and limit assay-specific biases.

The donors were healthy, HIV-negative adults who had no recently reported acute infections or vaccinations. Only Caucasian adults living in Nashville, Tennessee, USA were represented among the donors. CD4+ T cells were enriched through magnetic negative selection, after which naive cells were positively selected on CD45RA and the remaining negative fraction served as the memory subset. Blood was collected by leukapheresis, and PBMCs were isolated by Ficoll-Histopaque density gradient centrifugation and then cryopreserved in liquid nitrogen vapor phase. Purity and quantity of every magnetically sorted T cell population were checked by analytical flow cytometry. Genomic DNA was isolated from each sorted fraction and quantified by UV absorbance on a Nanodrop 2000c. Using the deep immunoSEQ assay, TCR CDR3 regions were amplified from genomic DNA by multiplex PCR. Genomic DNA extracted from each cell subset was distributed evenly over all wells of several immunoSEQ 96-well plates, and each plate served as one replicate. For sorted subsets, around 200 ng genomic DNA, equal to about 30,000 T cell genomes, was loaded into each replicate PCR. The purified libraries were quantified using a Qubit 3.0 fluorometer, sized with a Bioanalyzer 2100, and then quantified again using the KAPA Library Quantification kit. A separate single-read 150-cycle Illumina NextSeq 550 flow cell was used to sequence each immunoSEQ 96-well plate. The study's own analysis went as follows. Because the immunoSEQ output included only junctional sequences and no quality scores, the filtering could not be the same as the filtering used for full-length reads. Sequences were annotated with PyIR, a Python wrapper for IgBLAST v1.9, using IMGT germline references to assign V/J genes and CDR3. Reads were filtered out if the reads had weak V/J assignments (E-value above 1e-6), no CDR3, stop codons, out-of-frame junctions, or ambiguous translated residues. V3J clonotypes were defined as sequences sharing an identical inferred V gene, J gene, and CDR3 amino acid sequence. The percentage overlap between two repertoires was calculated by dividing the number of shared unique clonotypes by the size of the smaller repertoire. Three approaches were used to assess repertoire richness: RTK rarefaction, the Chao1 estimator, and Recon v2.1 estimates of unobserved clonotypes. OLGA was used to compute generation probabilities for all TCRbeta clonotypes that the gDNA method yielded from several donors. This immuneACCESS table, as held by TCRdb, lists in-frame sequences with V and J called but not all clones. Of the missing ones, under half trace to an unresolved V gene in checked studies; the others have no known cause. D and trimming come from the DNA, and the V and J calls and clone size come from that table. For this sample there are 2.3 million or so clones; about 92% appear just once. 0.39% of the sample is taken by the ten largest.

Relative to germline, V is missing 5 bases and J is missing 0 bases, with 9 bases of the junction outside any gene match. Including cysteine and phenylalanine, the CDR3 has 17 amino acids. Just the 51-base CDR3 DNA is kept, in frame starting at base 1. As encoded in the germline V gene, CDR1 is SGHTA while CDR2 is FQGNSA. A word on this clone: Its specific antigen is unknown. Per-base quality was not reported, and no clone a single base away is much larger than it.

General conclusions and limits of the study: Because the study included a small number of donors, the genetic and exposure-history diversity represented was limited. Estimated clonotype richness was generally larger for naive than for memory subsets. Higher generation probabilities were observed for clonotypes shared by all four sorted-subset donors than for non-shared clonotypes. Even with the large sequencing depth, rarefaction of the sorted-subset datasets indicated that sequencing was incomplete. Across a few donors, about 5.2% of naive CD4, more than 3% of naive CD8, about 2.3% of memory CD4, and approximately 0.42% of memory CD8 clonotypes were shared. Based on pairwise subsampling, the degree of clonotype sharing among donors was expected to be affected by sequencing depth. Sampling was restricted to blood, and TCR repertoires in tissues likely differ from the TCR repertoires found in blood.

The chain is assembled from TRBV7-2 and TRBJ2-7, with 11 bases in between that match TRBD2. Sequenced: naive CD4+ T cells from PBMCs. Sample cell subset or site, as interpreted from the label and publication: CD45RA+ positively selected. The TCR comes from a man between 18 and 29 years old in good health. Some clones in this sample may be carry-over from other donors' samples. CDR3 region: CASSLFWTSGFSYEQYF. The DNA sequence reads TGTGCCAGCAGCCTCTTCTGGACTAGCGGGTTCTCCTACGAGCAGTACTTC.